A single sample gave rise to the 16 T cell receptor beta chains below, sequenced in a study of CD8 T cells in Susac syndrome. The authors reverse transcribed roughly 0.5 to 1 ug RNA with random hexamers. TCRdb independently ran MiXCR on the immunoSEQ multiplex PCR reads; one entry per CDR3 protein. The repertoire includes roughly 200,000 distinct CDR3 sequences, 90% to 95% of them detected once, and around 0.1% sits in the top ten. Specimen: CD4+ T cells from PBMCs. The receptor set was obtained from a human donor in good health.

The rearrangement joins TRBV9 to TRBJ2-1; TRBD2 might be the D (6 bases). The CDR3 covers 17 residues. Germline CDR1 reads SGDLS; CDR2 reads YYNGEE. The germline V and J ends were trimmed by 0 bases and 5 bases, with 18 bases remaining between them. CDR3 nucleotide sequence: TGTGCCAGCAGCGTAGCCCCGACGAGCGGGTACAACAATGAGCAGTTCTTC. Protein sequence: CASSVAPTSGYNNEQFF. Drawing the rest from reference TRBV9 and TRBJ2-1, the complete variable domain is DSGVTQTPKHLITATGQRVTLRCSPRSGDLSVYWYQQSLDQGLQFLIQYYNGEERAKGNILERFSAQQFPDLHSELNLSSLELGDSALYFCASSVAPTSGYNNEQFFGPGTRLTVL.

Only one count was recorded for this clonotype. The chain has TRBV4-1 and TRBJ1-1; D is possibly TRBD1 (5 bases). CDR3 length equals 13 residues. Trimming left V 3 bases short and J 11 bases short, with 16 bases between. The germline CDR1 and CDR2 sequences are MGHRA and YSYEKL. CDR3 sequence (DNA): TGCGCCAGCAGCCAGAGGGAAGGGGAAGGGGCTTTCTTT. Its protein product is CASSQREGEGAFF.

DNA for the CDR3: TGTGCCACCAGCAATCTTAACTCCTACAATGAGCAGTTCTTC. The encoded protein is CATSNLNSYNEQFF. The chain uses TRBV15 and TRBJ2-1; the D is unclear. CDR1 is LNHNV and CDR2 is YYDKDF in the germline V gene (reference sequence). Trimming cost V 4 bases and J 0 bases, with 7 bases left between them. The CDR3 has 14 amino acids.

The chain combines TRBV20-1 with TRBJ2-1; TRBD2 matches 9 bases. There are 14 residues in the CDR3. Germline CDR1 DFQATT, CDR2 SNEGSKA (reference sequence). Trimming took 2 bases from V and 6 from J; bases not matched to a gene: 5. As DNA, the CDR3 is TGCAGTGCTAGATATAGCGGGAGACCCAATGAGCAGTTCTTC. Translating gives CSARYSGRPNEQFF.

The gene calls are TRBV11-2 and TRBJ1-1; no reliable D call. Germline CDR1 reads SGHAT; CDR2 reads FQNNGV. The CDR3 totals 15 residues. The V end lost 3 bases, the J end lost 3 bases, and 14 bases lay between the germline ends. CDR3 sequence: CASSFYVPPDTEAFF. CDR3 DNA: TGTGCCAGCAGCTTTTACGTTCCCCCCGACACTGAAGCTTTCTTT.

The V and J genes are TRBV4-3 and TRBJ1-5, with a possible D match to TRBD1 (5 bases). This CDR3 has 15 residues. In germline, CDR1 is LGHNA, CDR2 YSLEER. Trimming stripped 0 bases from V and 5 bases from J, with 11 bases between. DNA of the CDR3: TGCGCCAGCAGCCAAGACAGGGCTCTCGATCAGCCCCAGCATTTT. It specifies CASSQDRALDQPQHF.

The table lists this clonotype with a count of one. V is TRBV2 and J is TRBJ2-5; D is perhaps TRBD2 (5 bases). The CDR3 sequence is 14 residues long. Per the germline V gene, CDR1 is SNHLY and CDR2 is FYNNEI. V lost 8 bases, J lost 1 base, and 14 bases lay in between. The CDR3 region is CASQRGSTQETQYF. The CDR3 DNA follows: TGTGCCAGCCAACGGGGATCAACCCAAGAGACCCAGTACTTC. Full variable domain (rest looked up from reference TRBV2 and TRBJ2-5): EPEVTQTPSHQVTQMGQEVILRCVPISNHLYFYWYRQILGQKVEFLVSFYNNEISEKSEIFDDQFSVERPDGSNFTLKIRSTKLEDSAMYFCASQRGSTQETQYFGPGTRLLVL.

The chain is built from TRBV20-1 and TRBJ1-2; D gene uncertain. V shed 5 bases and J shed 7 bases, with 17 bases lying between them. CDR3 length: 13 amino acids. CDR1 is DFQATT and CDR2 is SNEGSKA in the germline V gene (reference sequence). The CDR3 loop reads CSAPLTRTAGYTF. For the CDR3, the DNA is TGCAGTGCTCCGTTGACCAGGACCGCTGGCTACACCTTC.

In its sample, this clonotype was seen a few times. The chain couples TRBV29-1 to TRBJ2-7; D perhaps matches TRBD2 (6 bases). Germline loops: CDR1 SQVTM, CDR2 ANQGSEA. Trimming took 4 bases from V and 3 from J, leaving 16 bases between them. This CDR3 has 14 residues. CDR3 region: CSVVPAGGGYEQYF. In nucleotides, the CDR3 is TGCAGCGTTGTACCGGCCGGGGGAGGCTACGAGCAGTACTTC.

This chain joins TRBV5-4 and TRBJ2-1; D is possibly TRBD1 (6 bases). The germline gives CDR1 SGHNT, CDR2 YYREEE (reference sequence). CDR3 length: 15 amino acids. Trimming took off 4 bases at V and 3 bases at J, with 14 bases between the two ends. The DNA of the CDR3 is TGTGCCAGCAGCCTTCCGACAGGAGGCTACAATGAGCAGTTCTTC. It encodes CASSLPTGGYNEQFF.

The chain joins TRBV4-3 to TRBJ2-5; no clear D. The CDR3 totals 14 residues. V was shortened by 1 base and J by 0 bases, with 6 bases between the two germline ends. Per germline, CDR1 LGHNA and CDR2 YSLEER. The DNA for the CDR3 is TGCGCCAGCAGCCAAGGAGGTAACCAAGAGACCCAGTACTTC. It codes for CASSQGGNQETQYF.

The chain couples TRBV3-1 to TRBJ2-5, with a possible D match to TRBD1 (6 bases). The CDR3 spans 15 residues. CDR1 is LGHDT, CDR2 YNNKEL, per germline (reference sequence). Deletions cut 2 bases from V and 0 bases from J, with 10 bases between. The CDR3 bases are TGTGCCAGCAGCCAATCGACAGGTAACCAAGAGACCCAGTACTTC. Its translation is CASSQSTGNQETQYF.

This clonotype appeared a single time. This rearrangement joins TRBV7-2 to TRBJ2-7; no reliable D call. Trimming removed 2 bases from V and 5 bases from J, with 7 bases in between. CDR1 SGHTA and CDR2 FQGNSA come from the germline V gene. CDR3 length equals 12 residues. CDR3 in amino acids: CASSLSRHEQYF. CDR3 coding DNA: TGTGCCAGCAGCTTATCACGCCACGAGCAGTACTTC.

V gene TRBV28 combines with J gene TRBJ1-2; tentative D call: TRBD1 (6 bases). V dropped 4 bases and J dropped 7 bases, with 13 bases sitting between them. CDR3 length: 13 residues. Germline values: CDR1 MDHEN, CDR2 SYDVKM. In nucleotides, the CDR3 is TGTGCCAGCAGTTCCGGGGGCGCGGGTGGCTACACCTTC. It specifies CASSSGGAGGYTF.

This chain joins TRBV24-1 and TRBJ2-1; 8 bases are a match to TRBD2. Germline CDR1 and CDR2: KGHDR and SFDVKD. The CDR3 has 13 amino acids. J was trimmed by 9 bases and V by 3 bases; bases with no gene match: 3. The CDR3 region has the DNA TGTGCCACCAGTGATGGGAGCGGGGGTGAGCAGTTCTTC. Amino acid sequence: CATSDGSGGEQFF.

This sequence joins TRBV12-3 or TRBV12-4 and TRBJ2-7, with D possibly being TRBD1 or TRBD2 (5 bases each). The V gene lost 6 bases and the J gene lost 2 bases, with 20 bases spanning the gap. The CDR3 length is 16 residues. The CDR3 DNA sequence: TGTGCCAGCAGCTATGAGAAGCCGGGACGGACCTACGAGCAGTACGTC. Encoded protein: CASSYEKPGRTYEQYV.